This entry lists 18 T cell receptor beta chains sequenced from one sample in a study of post-analysis software for immune sequencing data. What these receptors recognize is not known. cDNA libraries for TCR beta contained unique molecular identifiers. TCRdb processed the PCR reads anew with MiXCR; each CDR3 protein has one entry. The table lists about 620,000 distinct CDR3 sequences, around 44% of them singletons. Study outcomes and limitations: Patients used about 5 TRBV segments, including TRBV5-6, TRBV5-1 and TRBV20-1, more often than controls.

Sequences were obtained from blood. Source of these receptors: a girl under 18 with multiple sclerosis.

In this sample, this clonotype turned up many times. Here the CDR3 reads CATRTSGASETQYF. The CDR3 DNA follows: TGTGCCACACGGACTAGCGGGGCATCAGAGACCCAGTACTTC. V is TRBV10-3 and J is TRBJ2-5; 12 bases map to TRBD2. CDR1 ENHRY and CDR2 SYGVKD come from the germline V gene. CDR3 length: 14 amino acids. Trimming took 10 bases from V and 4 from J; bases not matched to a gene: 7.

This clonotype showed up just once. This chain links TRBV30 with TRBJ1-2; no clear D. Germline loops: CDR1 GTSNPN, CDR2 SVGIG (reference sequence). The germline V and J ends were trimmed by 2 bases and 7 bases, with 17 bases remaining between them. This CDR3 spans 14 amino acids. The CDR3 coding sequence is TGTGCCTGGAGTCTTTTGTGGGAATCCGGTGGCTACACCTTC. It encodes CAWSLLWESGGYTF.

This rearrangement joins TRBV7-2 to TRBJ2-3; TRBD2 matches at 12 bases. V gave up 8 bases and J gave up 5 bases; unmatched junction bases: 11. CDR1 is SGHTA and CDR2 is FQGNSA in the germline V gene. The CDR3 spans 16 residues. CDR3 nucleotide sequence: TGTGCCAGCGGCGTCTCTAGCGGGGGGGTCCAAGATACGCAGTATTTT. Its translation is CASGVSSGGVQDTQYF. The entire variable domain, with the rest obtained from reference TRBV7-2 and TRBJ2-3, is as follows: GAGVSQSPSNKVTEKGKDVELRCDPISGHTALYWYRQSLGQGLEFLIYFQGNSAPDKSGLPSDRFSAERTGGSVSTLTIQRTQQEDSAVYLCASGVSSGGVQDTQYFGPGTRLTVL.

This clonotype was seen more than once but under ten times. The J gene is TRBJ2-7, the V gene TRBV5-1, with D tentatively TRBD1 or TRBD2 (5 bases each). The germline CDR1 and CDR2 sequences are SGHRS and YFSETQ. The V end was cut by 4 bases, the J end by 0 bases, with 14 bases between. The CDR3 consists of 15 residues. The CDR3 bases are TGCGCCAGCAGCCCGGGACGCGGTAACTCCTACGAGCAGTACTTC. Its protein is CASSPGRGNSYEQYF.

The rearrangement uses TRBV3-1 and TRBJ2-5; D is unresolved. Germline V gene data show CDR1 as LGHDT and CDR2 as YNNKEL (reference sequence). This CDR3 is 17 amino acids long. V lost 0 bases to trimming and J lost 2 bases, with 16 bases between them. CDR3 protein: CASSQDLGSGFQETQYF. The DNA for the CDR3 is TGTGCCAGCAGCCAAGATTTGGGGTCCGGCTTTCAAGAGACCCAGTACTTC.

The chain couples TRBV5-1 to TRBJ2-1; 12 bases map to TRBD2. V gave up 4 bases and J gave up 0 bases; unmatched junction bases: 5. CDR1 and CDR2 (germline): SGHRS, YFSETQ. The CDR3 runs to 17 residues. CDR3 nucleotides: TGCGCCAGCAGCACAACGACTAGCGGGAGCTCCTACAATGAGCAGTTCTTC. This translates into CASSTTTSGSSYNEQFF.

The chain is built from TRBV5-1 and TRBJ1-2, with TRBD1 matching over 8 bases. The J segment lost 3 bases and the V segment lost 5 bases, leaving 3 bases of the junction unmatched. The germline V gene has CDR1 SGHRS and CDR2 YFSETQ. The CDR3 is 13 residues long. The CDR3 spells CASRTGVDYGYTF. The CDR3 coding sequence is TGCGCCAGCAGGACAGGGGTCGACTATGGCTACACCTTC.

The genes are TRBV9 and TRBJ2-5, with 7 bases lining up with TRBD1. The CDR3 is made up of 15 amino acids. Germline V CDR1 and CDR2: SGDLS, YYNGEE. J gave up 3 bases and V 4 bases, and 9 bases lay outside the gene matches. The DNA for the CDR3 is TGTGCCAGCAGCTACCGGGACAGATCTAAAGAGACCCAGTACTTC. The encoded protein is CASSYRDRSKETQYF.

This chain joins TRBV20-1 and TRBJ2-3, with D perhaps matching TRBD1 (6 bases). The CDR3 runs to 14 residues. CDR1 DFQATT and CDR2 SNEGSKA come from the germline V gene (reference sequence). V lost 5 bases and J lost 5, with 17 bases in between. Written as DNA, the CDR3 is TGCAGTGCTCTGGCCTCCCCCAGGGGAGATACGCAGTATTTT. It is translated as CSALASPRGDTQYF.

This chain connects TRBV7-2 to TRBJ2-7; D call uncertain. The ends were cut back, 0 bases at V and 5 bases at J, with 11 bases in the middle. The CDR3 has 14 amino acids. CDR1 and CDR2 from the germline V gene are SGHTA and FQGNSA. The CDR3 DNA follows: TGTGCCAGCAGCTTAGCAACCAGTGCCGACGAGCAGTACTTC. It codes for CASSLATSADEQYF.

This clonotype came up once. The rearrangement links TRBV12-3 or TRBV12-4 to TRBJ1-6; perhaps TRBD1 as D (6 bases). The CDR3 is 15 residues long. V lost 5 bases and J lost 6, with 14 bases in between. The CDR3 protein is CASSPGTWVNSPLHF. CDR3 sequence (DNA): TGTGCCAGCAGTCCAGGGACATGGGTTAATTCACCCCTCCACTTT.

The chain links TRBV28 to TRBJ2-3, with 11 bases that match TRBD2. This CDR3 spans 15 amino acids. Trimming cost V 9 bases and J 0 bases; bases outside gene matches: 5. Germline V gives CDR1 MDHEN, CDR2 SYDVKM. CDR3 in amino acids: CASQPSGRSTDTQYF. As DNA, the CDR3 is TGTGCCAGTCAACCTAGCGGGAGGAGCACAGATACGCAGTATTTT.

This clonotype has just a few counts. The chain recombines TRBV20-1 with TRBJ2-3; no firm D call. The CDR3 length is 12 residues. V was cut by 6 bases and J by 5 bases, with 12 bases left in between. Germline V gene sequence: CDR1 DFQATT, CDR2 SNEGSKA (reference sequence). CDR3 region: CSATTVGDTQYF. The CDR3 nucleotides are TGCAGTGCGACAACCGTTGGAGATACGCAGTATTTT.

The chain recombines TRBV20-1 with TRBJ1-4, with TRBD1 matching 11 bases. CDR1 is DFQATT and CDR2 is SNEGSKA in the germline V gene (reference sequence). Unmatched junction bases numbered 15, after V lost 5 bases and J lost 13 bases. The CDR3 length is 15 residues. CDR3: CSARHSGQGDLGLFF. The CDR3 nucleotides are TGCAGTGCTCGTCATTCGGGACAGGGGGACCTTGGACTGTTTTTT.

This clonotype was seen only a few times. The chain uses TRBV20-1 and TRBJ2-3; no clear D. Germline values: CDR1 DFQATT, CDR2 SNEGSKA (reference sequence). The CDR3 runs to 17 residues. Trimming pared 4 bases from V and 3 bases from J, leaving 23 bases between. DNA of the CDR3: TGCAGTGCTACTTCACCTACTGGAGAGTCTACAACAGATACGCAGTATTTT. It codes for CSATSPTGESTTDTQYF.

This clonotype was seen more than once but under ten times. The rearrangement joins TRBV2 to TRBJ1-1, with D possibly TRBD1 on 5 matching bases. The germline CDR1 and CDR2 sequences are SNHLY and FYNNEI. The germline V and J ends were trimmed by 3 bases and 4 bases, with 9 bases remaining between them. The CDR3 is 13 amino acids. Written as DNA, the CDR3 is TGTGCCAGCAGTGACTCAGGGACCACTGAAGCTTTCTTT. Protein sequence: CASSDSGTTEAFF.

The rearrangement links TRBV4-2 to TRBJ1-1; D is ambiguous. CDR1 LGHNA and CDR2 YNFKEQ come from the germline V gene. The CDR3 is 16 residues long. Trimming took off 4 bases at V and 1 base at J, with 16 bases between the two ends. The CDR3 loop is CASSPRVSKGNTEAFF. The CDR3, as DNA: TGTGCCAGCAGCCCCCGGGTCTCGAAGGGGAACACTGAAGCTTTCTTT.

The chain links TRBV9 to TRBJ1-2; D gene uncertain. Germline V gene lookup returns CDR1 SGDLS and CDR2 YYNGEE. This CDR3 spans 14 amino acids. Trimming cost V 3 bases and J 3 bases, with 12 bases left between them. DNA of the CDR3: TGTGCCAGCAGCGCCGCGGGAGCTCACTATGGCTACACCTTC. Residues: CASSAAGAHYGYTF.